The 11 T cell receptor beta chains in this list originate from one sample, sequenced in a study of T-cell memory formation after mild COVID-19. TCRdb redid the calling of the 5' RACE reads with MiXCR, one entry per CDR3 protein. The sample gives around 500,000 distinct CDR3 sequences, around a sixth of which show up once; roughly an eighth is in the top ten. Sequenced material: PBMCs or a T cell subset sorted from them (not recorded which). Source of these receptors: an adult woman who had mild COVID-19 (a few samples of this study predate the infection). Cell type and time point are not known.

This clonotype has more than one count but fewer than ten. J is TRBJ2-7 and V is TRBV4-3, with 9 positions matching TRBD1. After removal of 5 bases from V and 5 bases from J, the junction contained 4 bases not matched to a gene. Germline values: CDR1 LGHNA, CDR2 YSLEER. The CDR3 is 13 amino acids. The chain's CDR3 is CASSFGTGNEQYF. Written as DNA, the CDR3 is TGCGCCAGCAGCTTCGGGACAGGGAACGAGCAGTACTTC.

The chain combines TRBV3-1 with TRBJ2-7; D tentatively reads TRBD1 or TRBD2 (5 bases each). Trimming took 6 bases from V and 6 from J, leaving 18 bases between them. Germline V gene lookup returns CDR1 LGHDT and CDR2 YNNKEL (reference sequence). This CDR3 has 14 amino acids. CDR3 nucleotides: TGTGCCAGCAGGCACGGGACCCCGCGCGGCGAGCAGTACTTC. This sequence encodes CASRHGTPRGEQYF.

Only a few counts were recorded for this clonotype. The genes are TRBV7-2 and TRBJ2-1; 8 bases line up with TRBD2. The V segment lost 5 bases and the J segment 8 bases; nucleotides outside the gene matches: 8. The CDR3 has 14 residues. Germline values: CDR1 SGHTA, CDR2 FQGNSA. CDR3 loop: CASSIGGGPDEQFF. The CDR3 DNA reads TGTGCCAGCAGCATCGGGGGGGGGCCCGATGAGCAGTTCTTC.

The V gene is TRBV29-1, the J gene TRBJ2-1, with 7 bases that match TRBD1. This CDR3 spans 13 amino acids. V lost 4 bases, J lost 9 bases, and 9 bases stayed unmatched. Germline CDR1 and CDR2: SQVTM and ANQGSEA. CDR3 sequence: CSVVRTGTLEQFF. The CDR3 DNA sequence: TGCAGCGTTGTTAGGACAGGAACGCTTGAGCAGTTCTTC.

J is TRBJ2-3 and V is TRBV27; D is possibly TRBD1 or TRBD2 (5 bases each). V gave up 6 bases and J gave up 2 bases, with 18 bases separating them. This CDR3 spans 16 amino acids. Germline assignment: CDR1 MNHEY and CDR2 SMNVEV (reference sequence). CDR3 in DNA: TGTGCCAGCAGCCCCCTAGCCGCAGGGAACACAGATACGCAGTATTTT. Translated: CASSPLAAGNTDTQYF.

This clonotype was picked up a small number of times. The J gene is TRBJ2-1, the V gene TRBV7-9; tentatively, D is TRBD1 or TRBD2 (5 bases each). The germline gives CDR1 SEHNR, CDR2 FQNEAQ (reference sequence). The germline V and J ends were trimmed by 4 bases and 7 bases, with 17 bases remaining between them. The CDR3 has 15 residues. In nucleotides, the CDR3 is TGTGCCAGCAGCTCAAAAACCGGGACCAAAAATGAGCAGTTCTTC. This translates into CASSSKTGTKNEQFF.

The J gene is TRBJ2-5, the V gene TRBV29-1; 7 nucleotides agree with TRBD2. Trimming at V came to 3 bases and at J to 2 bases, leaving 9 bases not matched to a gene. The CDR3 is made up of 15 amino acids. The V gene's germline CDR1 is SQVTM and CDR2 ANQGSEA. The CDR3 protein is CSVDRSGIFQETQYF. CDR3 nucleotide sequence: TGCAGCGTTGACCGCAGCGGGATTTTTCAAGAGACCCAGTACTTC.

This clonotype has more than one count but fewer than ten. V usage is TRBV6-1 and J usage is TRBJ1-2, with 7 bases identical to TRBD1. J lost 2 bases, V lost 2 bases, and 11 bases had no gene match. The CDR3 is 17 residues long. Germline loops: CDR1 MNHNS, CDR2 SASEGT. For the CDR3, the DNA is TGTGCCAGCAGTGAATGGAGTATAGGACAGGACAACTATGGCTACACCTTC. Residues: CASSEWSIGQDNYGYTF.

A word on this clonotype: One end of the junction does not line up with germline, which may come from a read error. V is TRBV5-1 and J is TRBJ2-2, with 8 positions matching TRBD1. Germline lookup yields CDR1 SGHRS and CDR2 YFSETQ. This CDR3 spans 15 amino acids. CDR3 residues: CASSDRTGSTVELFF. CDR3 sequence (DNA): TGCGCCAGCAGCGACCGGACAGGGTCCACCGTGGAGCTGTTTTTT.

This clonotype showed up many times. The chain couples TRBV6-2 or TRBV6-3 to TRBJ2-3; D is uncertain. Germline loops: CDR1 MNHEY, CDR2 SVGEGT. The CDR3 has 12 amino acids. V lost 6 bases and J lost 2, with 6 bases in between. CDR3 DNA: TGTGCCAGCAGCCGGATCACAGATACGCAGTATTTT. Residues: CASSRITDTQYF.

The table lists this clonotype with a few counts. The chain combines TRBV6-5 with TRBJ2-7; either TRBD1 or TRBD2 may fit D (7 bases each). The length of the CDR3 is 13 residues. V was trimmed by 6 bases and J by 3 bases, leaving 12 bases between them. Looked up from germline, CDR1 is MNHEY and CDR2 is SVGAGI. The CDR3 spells CASRGGTVYEQYF. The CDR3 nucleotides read TGTGCCAGCAGGGGGGGGACAGTCTACGAGCAGTACTTC.